The 5 T cell receptor beta chains below come from one sample, sequenced in a study of radiotherapy plus CTLA-4 blockade in lung cancer. Repertoires were generated with immunoSEQ multiplex PCR, while TCRdb's copy carries only in-frame clones and drops some. The sample includes 60,000 to 70,000 clones, roughly 78% of them seen just once. The sample here was peripheral blood, taken from a patient treated with radiotherapy plus ipilimumab. The receptors stem from a human donor with non-small cell lung cancer who had a complete response to radiotherapy plus ipilimumab.

The chain links TRBV5-4 to TRBJ2-1; 14 nucleotides match TRBD2. The CDR3 contains 15 residues. Germline V gives CDR1 SGHNT, CDR2 YYREEE (reference sequence). Trimming removed 5 bases from V and 9 bases from J; junction bases left unmatched: 7. In DNA, the CDR3 is TGTGCCAGCAGATCGGGACTAGCGGGAGCAGGTGAGCAGTTCTTC. This encodes CASRSGLAGAGEQFF.

V and J are TRBV14 and TRBJ2-7, with D tentatively TRBD1 (6 bases). The germline V gene has CDR1 SGHDN and CDR2 FVKESK. V was shortened by 1 base and J by 1 base, with 17 bases between the two germline ends. CDR3 length: 17 residues. CDR3 protein: CASSQVFFRGPSYEQYV. CDR3 in DNA: TGTGCCAGCAGCCAAGTTTTTTTCAGGGGACCTTCCTACGAGCAGTACGTC.

This clone was recorded once. V gene TRBV7-2 combines with J gene TRBJ2-5; 11 bases agree with TRBD2. The trim removed 2 bases at V and 6 bases at J, leaving 17 bases unmatched. The CDR3 runs to 19 residues. Germline V lookup: CDR1 SGHTA, CDR2 FQGNSA. CDR3 amino acids: CASSLISGLAGDFMQTQYF. The CDR3 nucleotides read TGTGCCAGCAGCTTAATTTCAGGACTAGCGGGTGACTTCATGCAGACCCAGTACTTC.

The chain couples TRBV6-6 to TRBJ1-5; no clear D. V shed 9 bases and J shed 6 bases, with 12 bases lying between them. This CDR3 has 12 amino acids. Germline V CDR1 and CDR2: MNHNY, SVGAGI (reference sequence). The DNA of the CDR3 is TGTGCCAGTCAACTGGAGAGTCAGCCCCAGCATTTT. Encoded protein: CASQLESQPQHF.

This chain joins TRBV10-1 and TRBJ2-5; 11 bases line up with TRBD2. Germline CDR1 is WNHNN and CDR2 is SYGVQD (reference sequence). The CDR3 is made up of 15 amino acids. The ends lost 5 bases at V and 5 bases at J; junction bases unmatched: 7. CDR3 in amino acids: CASSPGLAAVETQYF. The CDR3 DNA follows: TGCGCCAGCAGTCCGGGACTAGCGGCCGTCGAGACCCAGTACTTC.